The source of this T cell receptor beta chain is a study of CD8+CD57+ T cells in acquired aplastic anemia. Overall study: Isolated CD4+ and CD8+ cells, once sorted, yielded DNA averaging roughly 3 ug.

Genomic DNA was employed as the template in profiling TCR beta VDJ and CDR3. TCRdb independently ran MiXCR on the reads; one entry per CDR3 protein. Here the sample spans 200,000 to 250,000 distinct CDR3 sequences, around three fifths being singletons. Notes on the study in general: Approximately 29 was the count of CD8+ CDR3 sequences that patients shared with controls.

With respect to this clonotype: The antigen is unknown.

Sequencing was done on patients that had shown CD8+CD57+ cell expansion by flow cytometry. Severe acquired aplastic anemia was present in all patients. Sequenced material: sorted CD4+, CD8+, or CD8+CD57+ T cells (not recorded which) from PBMCs. This clonotype was obtained from a human donor with aplastic anemia.

In nucleotides, the CDR3 is TGTGCCACCAGTGTTGGGCAGGGAAGTGCAGATACGCAGTATTTT. Residues: CATSVGQGSADTQYF. The chain has TRBV24-1 and TRBJ2-3; possibly TRBD1 for D (5 bases). Germline CDR1 and CDR2: KGHDR and SFDVKD. This CDR3 is 15 amino acids long. Trimming shortened V by 5 bases and J by 4 bases, and 15 bases separated the two germline ends.